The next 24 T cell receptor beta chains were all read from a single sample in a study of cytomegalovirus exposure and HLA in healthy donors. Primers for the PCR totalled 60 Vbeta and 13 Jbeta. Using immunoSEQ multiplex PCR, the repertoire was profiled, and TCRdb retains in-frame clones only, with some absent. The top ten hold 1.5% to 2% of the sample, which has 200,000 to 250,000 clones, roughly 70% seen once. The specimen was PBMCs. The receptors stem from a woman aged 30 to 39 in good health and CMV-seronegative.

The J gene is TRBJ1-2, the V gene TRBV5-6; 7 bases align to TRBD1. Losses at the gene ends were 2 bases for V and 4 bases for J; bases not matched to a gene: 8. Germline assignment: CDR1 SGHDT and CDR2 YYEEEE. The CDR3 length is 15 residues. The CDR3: CASSFYRGDLYGYTF. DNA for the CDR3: TGTGCCAGCAGCTTCTACAGGGGCGACCTCTATGGCTACACCTTC.

CDR3 bases: TGTGCCTGGAGCCGACTCCTAAACACTGAAGCTTTCTTT. Residues: CAWSRLLNTEAFF. The V gene is TRBV30, the J gene TRBJ1-1; D gene unclear. V lost 3 bases, J lost 2 bases, and 10 bases lay in between. Germline values: CDR1 GTSNPN, CDR2 SVGIG (reference sequence). The CDR3 contains 13 residues.

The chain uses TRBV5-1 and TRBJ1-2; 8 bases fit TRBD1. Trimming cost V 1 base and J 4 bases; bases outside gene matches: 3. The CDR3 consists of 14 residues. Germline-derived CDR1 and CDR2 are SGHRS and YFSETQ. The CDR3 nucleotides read TGCGCCAGCAGCTTGTTGGACAGGGCCTATGGCTACACCTTC. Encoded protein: CASSLLDRAYGYTF.

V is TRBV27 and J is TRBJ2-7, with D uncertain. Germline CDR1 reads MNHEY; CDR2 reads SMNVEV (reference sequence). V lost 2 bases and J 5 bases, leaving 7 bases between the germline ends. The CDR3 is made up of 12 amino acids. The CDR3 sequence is CASSLSLDEQYF. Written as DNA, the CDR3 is TGTGCCAGCAGTTTAAGCCTAGACGAGCAGTACTTC.

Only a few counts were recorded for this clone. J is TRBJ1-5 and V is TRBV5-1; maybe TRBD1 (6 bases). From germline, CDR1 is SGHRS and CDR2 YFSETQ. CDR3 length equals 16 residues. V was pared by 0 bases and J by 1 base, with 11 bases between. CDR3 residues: CASSLDGQTSNQPQHF. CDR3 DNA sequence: TGCGCCAGCAGCTTGGATGGACAGACGAGCAATCAGCCCCAGCATTTT.

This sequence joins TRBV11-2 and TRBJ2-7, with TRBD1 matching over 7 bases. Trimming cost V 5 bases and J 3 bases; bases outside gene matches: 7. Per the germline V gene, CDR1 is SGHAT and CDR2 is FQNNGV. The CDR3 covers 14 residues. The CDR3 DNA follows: TGTGCCAGCAGCCCCCGACAGGGAATCTACGAGCAGTACTTC. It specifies CASSPRQGIYEQYF.

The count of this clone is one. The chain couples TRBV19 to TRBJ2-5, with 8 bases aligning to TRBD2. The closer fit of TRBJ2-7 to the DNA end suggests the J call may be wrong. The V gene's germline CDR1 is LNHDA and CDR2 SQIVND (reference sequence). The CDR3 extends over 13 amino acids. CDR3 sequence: CASSAGTSYEQYF. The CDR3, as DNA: TGTGCCAGTAGTGCCGGGACTAGCTACGAGCAGTACTTC.

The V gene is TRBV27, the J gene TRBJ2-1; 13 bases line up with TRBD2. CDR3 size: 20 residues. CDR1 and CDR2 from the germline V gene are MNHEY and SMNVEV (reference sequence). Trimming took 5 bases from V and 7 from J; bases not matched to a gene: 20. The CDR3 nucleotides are TGTGCCAGCAGTCCTCTATTCCCGACTAGCGGGGGGCGTCCCATGAATGAGCAGTTCTTC. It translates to CASSPLFPTSGGRPMNEQFF.

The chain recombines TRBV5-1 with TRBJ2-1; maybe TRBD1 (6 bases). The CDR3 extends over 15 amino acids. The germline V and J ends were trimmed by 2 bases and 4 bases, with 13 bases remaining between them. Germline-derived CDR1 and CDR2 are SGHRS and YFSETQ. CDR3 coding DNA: TGCGCCAGCAGCTTACTTGGACAGAGATACAATGAGCAGTTCTTC. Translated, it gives CASSLLGQRYNEQFF.

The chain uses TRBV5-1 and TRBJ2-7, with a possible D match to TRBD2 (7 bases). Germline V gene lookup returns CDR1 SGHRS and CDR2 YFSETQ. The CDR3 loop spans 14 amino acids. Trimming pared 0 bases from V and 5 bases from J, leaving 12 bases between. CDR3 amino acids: CASSLEQGRDEQYF. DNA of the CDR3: TGCGCCAGCAGCTTGGAGCAGGGGAGGGACGAGCAGTACTTC.

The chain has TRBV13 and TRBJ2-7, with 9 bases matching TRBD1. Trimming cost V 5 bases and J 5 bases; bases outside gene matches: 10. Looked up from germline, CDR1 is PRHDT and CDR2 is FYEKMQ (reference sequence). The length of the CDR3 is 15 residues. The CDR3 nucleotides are TGTGCCAGCAGCATGGGGACAGGGACTTCCCACGAGCAGTACTTC. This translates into CASSMGTGTSHEQYF.

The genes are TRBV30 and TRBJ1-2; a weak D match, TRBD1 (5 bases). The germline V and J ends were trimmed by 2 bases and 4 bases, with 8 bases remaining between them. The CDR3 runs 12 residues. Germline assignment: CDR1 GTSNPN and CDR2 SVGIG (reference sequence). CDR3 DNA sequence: TGTGCCTGGAGTCGGGGGGTCTATGGCTACACCTTC. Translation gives CAWSRGVYGYTF.

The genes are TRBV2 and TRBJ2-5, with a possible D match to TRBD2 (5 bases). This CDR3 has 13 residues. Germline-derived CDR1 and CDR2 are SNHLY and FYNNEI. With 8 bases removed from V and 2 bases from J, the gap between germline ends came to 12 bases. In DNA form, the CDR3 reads TGTGCCAGCGTACTGACGGGACAAGAGACCCAGTACTTC. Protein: CASVLTGQETQYF.

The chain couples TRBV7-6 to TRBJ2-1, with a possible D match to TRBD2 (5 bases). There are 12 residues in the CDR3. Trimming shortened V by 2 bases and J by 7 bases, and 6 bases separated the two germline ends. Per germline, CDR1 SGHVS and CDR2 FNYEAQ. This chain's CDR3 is CASSLTGNEQFF. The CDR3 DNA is TGTGCCAGCAGCTTAACGGGGAATGAGCAGTTCTTC.

As DNA, the CDR3 is TGTGCCTGGAGTAATCGTGGCGGAACGTATGGCTACACCTTC. Protein: CAWSNRGGTYGYTF. This chain links TRBV30 with TRBJ1-2; D is uncertain. The CDR3 totals 14 residues. Looked up from germline, CDR1 is GTSNPN and CDR2 is SVGIG (reference sequence). Trimming took 2 bases from V and 5 from J, leaving 15 bases between them.

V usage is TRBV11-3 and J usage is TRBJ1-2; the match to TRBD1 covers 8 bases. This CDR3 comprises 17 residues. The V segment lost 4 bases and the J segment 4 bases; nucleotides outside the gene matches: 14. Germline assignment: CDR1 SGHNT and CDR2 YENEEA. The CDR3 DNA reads TGTGCCAGCAGCTCCCGCGCAGGGGGCAGTAATAGCTATGGCTACACCTTC. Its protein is CASSSRAGGSNSYGYTF. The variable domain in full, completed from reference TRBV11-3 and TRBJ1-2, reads EAGVVQSPRYKIIEKKQPVAFWCNPISGHNTLYWYLQNLGQGPELLIRYENEEAVDDSQLPKDRFSAERLKGVDSTLKIQPAELGDSAVYLCASSSRAGGSNSYGYTFGSGTRLTVV.

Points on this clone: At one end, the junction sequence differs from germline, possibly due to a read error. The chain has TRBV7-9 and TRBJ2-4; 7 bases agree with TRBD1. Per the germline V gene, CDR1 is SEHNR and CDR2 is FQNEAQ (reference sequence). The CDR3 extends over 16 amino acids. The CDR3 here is CSSSLVGQSYKNIQYF. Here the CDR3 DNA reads TGTTCCAGCAGCTTAGTGGGACAGAGCTACAAAAACATTCAGTACTTC.

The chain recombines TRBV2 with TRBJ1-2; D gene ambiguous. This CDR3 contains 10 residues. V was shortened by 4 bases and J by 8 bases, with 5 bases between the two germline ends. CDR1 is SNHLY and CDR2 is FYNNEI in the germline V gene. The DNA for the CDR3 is TGTGCCAGCAGTGGGCCCGGCTACACCTTC. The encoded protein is CASSGPGYTF.

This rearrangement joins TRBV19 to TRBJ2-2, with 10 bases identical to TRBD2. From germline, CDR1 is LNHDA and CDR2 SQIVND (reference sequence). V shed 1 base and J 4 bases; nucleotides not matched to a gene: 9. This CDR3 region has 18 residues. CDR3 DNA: TGTGCCAGTAGTATAGGCCCCACTAGCGGGATAACCACCGGGGAGCTGTTTTTT. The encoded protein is CASSIGPTSGITTGELFF.

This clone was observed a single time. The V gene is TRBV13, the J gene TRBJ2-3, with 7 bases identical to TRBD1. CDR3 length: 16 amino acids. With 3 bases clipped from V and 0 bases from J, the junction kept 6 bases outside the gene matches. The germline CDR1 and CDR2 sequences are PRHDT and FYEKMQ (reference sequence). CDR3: CASSLGTGASTDTQYF. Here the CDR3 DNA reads TGTGCCAGCAGCTTGGGTACAGGGGCTAGCACAGATACGCAGTATTTT.

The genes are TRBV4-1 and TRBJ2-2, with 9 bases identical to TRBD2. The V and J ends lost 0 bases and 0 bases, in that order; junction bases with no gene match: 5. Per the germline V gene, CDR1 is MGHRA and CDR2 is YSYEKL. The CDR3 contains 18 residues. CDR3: CASSQEMTSGPNTGELFF. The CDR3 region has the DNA TGCGCCAGCAGCCAAGAAATGACTAGCGGCCCGAACACCGGGGAGCTGTTTTTT.

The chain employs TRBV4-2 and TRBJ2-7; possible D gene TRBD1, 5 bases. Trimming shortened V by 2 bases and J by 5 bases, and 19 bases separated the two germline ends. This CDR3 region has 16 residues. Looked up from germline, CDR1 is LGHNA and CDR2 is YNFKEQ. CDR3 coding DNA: TGTGCCAGCAGCCAACTTCGCCCAGGGTCCAGCCACGAGCAGTACTTC. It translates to CASSQLRPGSSHEQYF.

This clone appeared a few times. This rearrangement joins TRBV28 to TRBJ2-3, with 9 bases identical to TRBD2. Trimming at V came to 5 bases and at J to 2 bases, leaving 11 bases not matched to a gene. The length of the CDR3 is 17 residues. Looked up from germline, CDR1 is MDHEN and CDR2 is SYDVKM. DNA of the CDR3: TGTGCCAGCAGTCGTACTAGCGGGCGCCCTAACACAGATACGCAGTATTTT. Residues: CASSRTSGRPNTDTQYF.

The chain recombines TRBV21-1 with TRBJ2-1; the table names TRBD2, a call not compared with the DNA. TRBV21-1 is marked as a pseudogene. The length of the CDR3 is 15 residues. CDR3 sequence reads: CAGRNAGTRSYEQFF. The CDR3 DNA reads TGTGCCGGACGAAATGCCGGGACTAGGTCCTACGAGCAGTTCTTC.